This T cell receptor (beta chain) was identified during a study of blood T cell repertoires in COVID-19. Across about two dozen US areas, participants ranged in age from about 18 to 90 years. The CDR3 is 16 residues long. The assay was immunoSEQ multiplex PCR, and TCRdb's table has in-frame clones only and misses some. The data show approximately 250,000 clones, with around 90% seen just once and 0.75% to 1% held by the top ten. Sequencing was performed on PBMCs or T cells enriched from blood (not recorded which). The TCR comes from a woman aged 25-40 years who had recovered from COVID-19. The gene calls are TRBV21-1 and TRBJ1-4; the D call TRBD1 from the table was never checked on the DNA. TRBV21-1 is recorded as a pseudogene. The CDR3 DNA follows: TGTGCCAGCAGCAAACAGGGGGTGTTTGAGGATGAAAAACTGTTTTTT. It specifies CASSKQGVFEDEKLFF.